This T cell receptor beta chain was documented in a study of cytomegalovirus exposure and HLA in healthy donors. PCR involved 60 Vbeta and 13 Jbeta primers. In the study's own analysis: Some 10 million of the 80 million or so unique TCR beta chains counted in a later analysis were shared. Assay used: immunoSEQ multiplex PCR; TCRdb lists only in-frame clones, some missing. D and trimming were read from the DNA, whereas the V and J calls and clone size are those reported in that table. The table includes 130,000 to 150,000 clones, 60% to 80% detected once. The CDR3 sequence is 13 residues long. Looked up from germline, CDR1 is SGHRS and CDR2 is YFSETQ. V was cut by 0 bases and J by 3 bases, with 4 bases left in between.

What was sequenced was PBMCs. The V gene is TRBV5-1, the J gene TRBJ2-1; D remains ambiguous. The receptor was isolated from a middle-aged woman in good health and CMV-seropositive. CDR3 bases: TGCGCCAGCAGCTTGGTCAGCTACAATGAGCAGTTCTTC. Protein sequence: CASSLVSYNEQFF.